The clone carrying this TCR beta chain has a single count. The PCR had 60 Vbeta and 13 Jbeta primers. Using immunoSEQ multiplex PCR, the repertoire was profiled, and TCRdb retains in-frame clones only, with some absent. The sample includes 150,000 to 200,000 clones, 70% to 90% of them seen just once. This record belongs to a study of cytomegalovirus exposure and HLA in healthy donors. Trimming took 3 bases from V and 4 from J; bases not matched to a gene: 7. The CDR3 contains 16 residues. Germline V lookup: CDR1 SGDLS, CDR2 YYNGEE. The V call is TRBV9, the J call TRBJ2-2, with 9 bases that match TRBD1. This TCR came from a man younger than 35 in good health and CMV-seropositive. Sample: PBMCs. CDR3 coding DNA: TGTGCCAGCAGCGGAACCGGGACAGGGAGCACCGGGGAGCTGTTTTTT. As protein: CASSGTGTGSTGELFF.